This is a list of T cell receptor beta chains from one sample in a study of T-cell reconstitution after alpha-beta-depleted transplantation in children. TCRdb itself ran the PCR reads through MiXCR, one entry per CDR3 protein. Here the sample spans about 400,000 distinct CDR3 sequences, about 14% being singletons. The sample was PBMCs, taken from the stem cell graft. All receptors come from a human donor who donated a stem cell graft to a child with Fanconi anemia. The CDR3 runs from the conserved cysteine through the conserved F or W. Fields, in order: CDR3 protein, CDR3 DNA, J gene, D gene, clone size, V gene. D genes are given only for firm matches. Rows may omit the clone size; those that give it use once, few, many or a size class.

CASSLSSEQFF TGTGCCAGCAGCTTATCGAGTGAGCAGTTCTTC TRBJ2-1 . . TRBV7-9
CASSSYTVGEQYF TGTGCCAGCAGCTCCTATACGGTTGGCGAGCAGTACTTC TRBJ2-7 . many TRBV5-6
CASSEAGTSGTQYF TGTGCCAGCAGCGAAGCCGGGACTAGCGGGACCCAGTACTTC TRBJ2-5 TRBD2 . TRBV9
CASRPLSPSYEQYF TGTGCCAGCAGGCCACTGTCCCCATCCTACGAGCAGTACTTC TRBJ2-7 . . TRBV12-3/TRBV12-4
CSVVQGYPSEQYF TGCAGCGTTGTACAGGGGTATCCTTCCGAGCAGTACTTC TRBJ2-7 TRBD1 . TRBV29-1
CASRGQGPNNEQFF TGTGCCAGCAGGGGACAGGGACCCAACAATGAGCAGTTCTTC TRBJ2-1 TRBD1 . TRBV6-1
CASSPQLRDEQFF TGTGCCAGCAGCCCCCAACTAAGAGATGAGCAGTTCTTC TRBJ2-1 . . TRBV28
CASSRTGVSGNTIYF TGCGCCAGCAGCCGGACAGGGGTATCTGGAAACACCATATATTTT TRBJ1-3 TRBD1 few TRBV5-1
CASSVGGGTNTEAFF TGTGCCAGCAGCGTAGGTGGGGGTACGAACACTGAAGCTTTCTTT TRBJ1-1 . . TRBV9
CSVDQGARETQYF TGCAGCGTTGACCAGGGGGCGCGGGAGACCCAGTACTTC TRBJ2-5 TRBD1 . TRBV29-1
CASSQDLGQGGYIEAFF TGCGCCAGCAGCCAAGACCTAGGACAGGGAGGTTACATTGAAGCTTTCTTT TRBJ1-1 TRBD1 many TRBV4-3
CAISESMGSTDTQYF TGTGCCATCAGTGAGTCGATGGGTAGCACAGATACGCAGTATTTT TRBJ2-3 . . TRBV10-3
CSVGTSGDGGELFF TGCAGCGTTGGGACCTCCGGCGACGGCGGGGAGCTGTTTTTT TRBJ2-2 . many TRBV29-1
CASSTTGTEGQETQYF TGTGCCAGTAGTACTACCGGGACAGAGGGACAAGAGACCCAGTACTTC TRBJ2-5 TRBD1 . TRBV19
CASSHGQLNQPQHF TGTGCCAGCAGTCACGGACAGCTCAATCAGCCCCAGCATTTT TRBJ1-5 . . TRBV12-3/TRBV12-4
CASSVGRETQYF TGTGCCAGCAGTGTTGGGAGGGAGACCCAGTACTTC TRBJ2-5 . . TRBV11-2
CASSPIVGDTQYF TGTGCCAGCAGTCCCATAGTGGGGGATACGCAGTATTTT TRBJ2-3 . many TRBV12-3/TRBV12-4
CASSPLQGAYGYTF TGTGCCAGCAGTCCGTTACAGGGGGCATATGGCTACACCTTC TRBJ1-2 TRBD1 . TRBV6-1
CSARRTGDTEAFF TGCAGTGCTAGAAGGACAGGGGATACTGAAGCTTTCTTT TRBJ1-1 TRBD1 . TRBV20-1
CASTFWDLPGTNEKLFF TGTGCCAGCACCTTCTGGGATCTACCGGGAACTAATGAAAAACTGTTTTTT TRBJ1-4 . many TRBV12-3/TRBV12-4
CASSHSLADYNEQFF TGTGCCAGCAGTCACTCTCTGGCAGATTACAATGAGCAGTTCTTC TRBJ2-1 . few TRBV3-1
CASSFTGGAGGYTF TGTGCCAGCAGTTTCACAGGGGGCGCGGGAGGCTACACCTTC TRBJ1-2 TRBD1 . TRBV27
CSARDSTNTGELFF TGCAGTGCCCGCGACAGTACGAACACCGGGGAGCTGTTTTTT TRBJ2-2 . . TRBV20-1
CASSFVGAYTEAFF TGTGCCAGCAGCTTCGTGGGGGCATACACTGAAGCTTTCTTT TRBJ1-1 . few TRBV7-2
CSARDRLLEKPFF TGCAGTGCTAGAGACCGGTTACTTGAAAAACCGTTTTTT TRBJ1-4 . . TRBV20-1
CASSSSSGSPDTQYF TGTGCCAGCTCGTCTTCTAGCGGTTCCCCAGATACGCAGTATTTT TRBJ2-3 TRBD2 . TRBV18
CASSLSSKGYGYTF TGTGCCAGCAGCTTAAGCTCCAAGGGCTATGGCTACACCTTC TRBJ1-2 . . TRBV7-9
CASMKGANEKLFF TGTGCCAGCATGAAGGGAGCTAATGAAAAACTGTTTTTT TRBJ1-4 . few TRBV27
CASSLGQGSVQYF TGCGCCAGCAGCTTGGGACAAGGCTCAGTTCAGTACTTC TRBJ2-4 . . TRBV5-1
CASSFEEAGELFF TGTGCCAGCAGCTTTGAAGAGGCCGGGGAGCTGTTTTTT TRBJ2-2 . many TRBV7-9
CASSYSDSPLHF TGTGCCAGCAGTTACAGTGATTCACCCCTCCACTTT TRBJ1-6 . many TRBV6-2/TRBV6-3
CASSQDYRGEKLFF TGCGCCAGCAGCCAAGACTACAGGGGGGAAAAACTGTTTTTT TRBJ1-4 TRBD1 many TRBV4-3
CASSLASVRDYGYTF TGTGCCAGCAGCTTGGCCTCGGTGCGAGACTATGGCTACACCTTC TRBJ1-2 . . TRBV5-5
CATSRDSGEQFF TGTGCCACCAGCAGAGATAGCGGTGAGCAGTTCTTC TRBJ2-1 . many TRBV15
CASSLNPGSDTQYF TGTGCCAGCAGCTTGAACCCAGGGTCAGATACGCAGTATTTT TRBJ2-3 . many TRBV7-2
CASSPGTRSFEQFF TGTGCCAGCAGTCCGGGGACAAGGTCATTTGAGCAGTTCTTC TRBJ2-1 . few TRBV12-3/TRBV12-4
CASSQLSSGANVLTF TGTGCCAGCAGCCAACTGAGCTCTGGGGCCAACGTCCTGACTTTC TRBJ2-6 . few TRBV11-2
CSARESLGTAEAFF TGCAGTGCGCGCGAAAGCCTCGGGACAGCCGAAGCTTTCTTT TRBJ1-1 TRBD1 few TRBV20-1
CATSPGPGLYEKLFF TGTGCCACCAGCCCGGGGCCAGGGTTGTATGAAAAACTGTTTTTT TRBJ1-4 . . TRBV15
CASSQDLRGDADTQYF TGCGCCAGCAGCCAAGATCTGCGGGGGGACGCAGATACGCAGTATTTT TRBJ2-3 TRBD2 many TRBV4-3
CSAPESGGAGAKNIQYF TGCAGTGCTCCCGAGAGCGGGGGGGCCGGAGCCAAAAACATTCAGTACTTC TRBJ2-4 TRBD2 few TRBV20-1
CASSHGQGGGANVLTF TGCGCCAGCAGCCACGGACAGGGTGGCGGGGCCAACGTCCTGACTTTC TRBJ2-6 TRBD1 many TRBV4-3
CASRSAGSGDTQYF TGTGCCAGCAGATCGGCGGGGTCCGGAGATACGCAGTATTTT TRBJ2-3 . . TRBV7-9
CASSDEGDQTQHF TGTGCCAGCAGTGACGAAGGGGATCAGACCCAGCATTTT TRBJ1-5 . . TRBV2
CASSFSGGEEDTQYF TGTGCCAGCAGCTTTAGCGGGGGGGAGGAAGATACGCAGTATTTT TRBJ2-3 TRBD2 few TRBV9
CASSSQTMSTDTQYF TGCGCCAGCAGTAGCCAGACGATGAGCACAGATACGCAGTATTTT TRBJ2-3 . many TRBV5-1
CASSQDQRGDYGYTF TGCGCCAGCAGCCAAGATCAGAGGGGAGACTATGGCTACACCTTC TRBJ1-2 . few TRBV4-3
CASSLVGKHTGELFF TGTGCCAGCAGCTTAGTTGGCAAACACACCGGGGAGCTGTTTTTT TRBJ2-2 . few TRBV11-2
CASSAGVNPVSEAFF TGTGCCAGCAGCGCCGGAGTCAATCCGGTCTCTGAAGCTTTCTTT TRBJ1-1 . few TRBV3-1
CAGGTGQGEDTQYF TGTGCCGGAGGGACAGGGCAGGGGGAAGATACGCAGTATTTT TRBJ2-3 TRBD1 many TRBV30
CASSLSGAGSQQYF TGTGCCAGCAGCCTATCAGGGGCAGGGAGCCAGCAGTACTTC TRBJ2-7 . few TRBV7-8
CASTPHSSTDTQYF TGTGCCAGCACCCCCCACTCTAGCACAGATACGCAGTATTTT TRBJ2-3 . few TRBV28
CSVSRSIMNTEAFF TGCAGCGTTAGTAGATCGATAATGAACACTGAAGCTTTCTTT TRBJ1-1 . . TRBV29-1
CASSLGPGVTEQYF TGCGCCAGCAGCTTGGGACCCGGGGTTACCGAGCAGTACTTC TRBJ2-7 . . TRBV5-1